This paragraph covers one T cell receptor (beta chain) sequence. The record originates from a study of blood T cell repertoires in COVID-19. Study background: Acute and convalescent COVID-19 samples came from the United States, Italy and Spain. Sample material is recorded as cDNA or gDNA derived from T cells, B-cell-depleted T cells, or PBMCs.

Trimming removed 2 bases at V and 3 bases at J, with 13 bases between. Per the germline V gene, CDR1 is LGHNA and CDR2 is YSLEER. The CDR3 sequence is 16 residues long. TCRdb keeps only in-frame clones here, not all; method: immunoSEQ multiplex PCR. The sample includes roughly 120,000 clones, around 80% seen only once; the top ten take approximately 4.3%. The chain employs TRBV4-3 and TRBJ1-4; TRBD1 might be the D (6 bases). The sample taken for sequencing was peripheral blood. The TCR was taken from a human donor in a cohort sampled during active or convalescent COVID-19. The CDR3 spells CASSQIRGQPNEKLFF. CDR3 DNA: TGCGCCAGCAGCCAAATTAGAGGACAGCCTAATGAAAAACTGTTTTTT.